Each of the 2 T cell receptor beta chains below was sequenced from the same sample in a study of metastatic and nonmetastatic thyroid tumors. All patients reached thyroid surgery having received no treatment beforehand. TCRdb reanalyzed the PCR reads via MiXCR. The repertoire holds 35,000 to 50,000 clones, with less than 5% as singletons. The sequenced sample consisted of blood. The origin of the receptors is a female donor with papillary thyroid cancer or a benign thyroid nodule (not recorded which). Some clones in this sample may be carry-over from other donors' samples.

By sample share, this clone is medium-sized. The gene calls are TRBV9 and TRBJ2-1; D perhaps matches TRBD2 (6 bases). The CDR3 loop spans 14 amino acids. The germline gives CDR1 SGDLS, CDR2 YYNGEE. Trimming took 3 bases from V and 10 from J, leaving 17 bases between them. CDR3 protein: CASSARDSWGEQFF. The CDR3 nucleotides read TGTGCCAGCAGCGCCAGGGACTCCTGGGGCGAGCAGTTCTTC.

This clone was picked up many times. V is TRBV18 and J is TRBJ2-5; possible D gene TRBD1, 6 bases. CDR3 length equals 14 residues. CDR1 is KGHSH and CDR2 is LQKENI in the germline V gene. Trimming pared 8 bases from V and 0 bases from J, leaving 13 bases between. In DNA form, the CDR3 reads TGTGCCAGCCGGTATGACAGGAACCAAGAGACCCAGTACTTC. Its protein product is CASRYDRNQETQYF.